This entry lists 5 T cell receptor beta chains sequenced from one sample in a study of blood T cells in healthy people across ages (dated by TCRdb to about 2015). Library creation used 5' RACE. The instrument given in TCRdb is Illumina HiSeq 2500. The second PCR ran for about 7 to 11 cycles and used a J-beta primer mix along with a sample-barcoded 5' primer. TCRdb ran its own pipeline on the public reads, namely fastp trimming at Q25 and MiXCR clone calling, and kept in-frame beta chains. Rows are unified per CDR3 protein, each entry keeping the most common DNA and genes. Present in this sample are 730,000 or so distinct CDR3 sequences, roughly 41% of which were seen just once. The top ten constitute 25% to 30% of the sample. Sequences were obtained from blood. Source of these receptors: a man aged 80 or over in good health.

This chain connects TRBV5-1 to TRBJ2-5; maybe TRBD1 (5 bases). This CDR3 has 15 residues. Germline V gene sequence: CDR1 SGHRS, CDR2 YFSETQ. V was cut by 4 bases and J by 1 base, with 14 bases left in between. The CDR3 nucleotides read TGCGCCAGCAGCCCCCTGGGGCGGAGCCAAGAGACCCAGTACTTC. As protein: CASSPLGRSQETQYF.

CDR3 nucleotide sequence: TGCAGTGCTAGAGAATCGTTAGAAGCTTTCTTT. It yields the protein CSARESLEAFF. The genes are TRBV20-1 and TRBJ1-1, with D uncertain. Germline values: CDR1 DFQATT, CDR2 SNEGSKA (reference sequence). Trimming stripped 0 bases from V and 8 bases from J, with 7 bases between. There are 11 residues in the CDR3.

The gene calls are TRBV4-1 and TRBJ1-1, with TRBD1 matching 8 bases. The CDR3 is made up of 17 amino acids. Unmatched junction bases numbered 12, after V lost 5 bases and J lost 1 base. Germline lookup yields CDR1 MGHRA and CDR2 YSYEKL. The chain's CDR3 is CASSRVGTGKTNTEAFF. The CDR3 bases are TGCGCCAGCAGCAGGGTCGGGACAGGAAAAACGAACACTGAAGCTTTCTTT.

The chain has TRBV6-2 or TRBV6-3 and TRBJ1-1; D is ambiguous. Germline V lookup: CDR1 MNHEY, CDR2 SVGEGT. The CDR3 contains 13 residues. V was clipped by 5 bases and J by 0 bases, with 7 bases between them. The CDR3 here is CASSHGLNTEAFF. Here the CDR3 DNA reads TGTGCCAGCAGTCACGGACTGAACACTGAAGCTTTCTTT.

This clonotype has only a few counts. This rearrangement joins TRBV7-2 to TRBJ2-7, with a tentative D call TRBD2 (7 bases). Looked up from germline, CDR1 is SGHTA and CDR2 is FQGNSA. This CDR3 has 13 amino acids. Between the trimmed V and J ends, which lost 11 bases and 5 bases, there was a span of 19 bases. CDR3 sequence: CALLRGGEDEQYF. CDR3 nucleotide sequence: TGTGCCTTACTCCGCGGGGGCGAAGACGAGCAGTACTTC.